The T cell receptor (beta chain) under discussion was sequenced for a study of shared clonotypes between healthy human individuals. Study-level information: Three CD4 naive, three CD4 memory, two CD8 naive and one CD8 memory plate were used per donor.

Only CD45RO-negative cells positively selected for CCR7 counted as naive CD8 cells, so terminally differentiated effector memory CD45RA+ cells were excluded. Comment on this clone: The antigen is unknown.

Trimming cost V 5 bases and J 5 bases, with 22 bases left between them. Per the germline V gene, CDR1 is MDHEN and CDR2 is SYDVKM. The CDR3 totals 16 residues. The table came from immunoSEQ multiplex PCR; TCRdb's copy has only in-frame clones and leaves some out. The sample contains about 600,000 clones, around 95% of which appear only once. The study's findings and limits: Depth was large, yet rarefaction showed that sorted-subset sequencing was incomplete. Genetic and exposure-history diversity was limited by the small donor number.

The TCR sequence derives from a woman aged 30 to 39 in good health. The chain employs TRBV28 and TRBJ2-7, with D perhaps matching TRBD2 (6 bases). The sequenced sample was naive CD8+ T cells sorted from blood. The CDR3 region has the DNA TGTGCCAGCAGTACTATAGCGGATATGAGAGGGGACGAGCAGTACTTC. Its translation is CASSTIADMRGDEQYF.